This TCR beta chain was recorded in a study of T-cell memory formation after mild COVID-19. At the level of the study: The TCR clusters were mostly specific to one donor.

Study observations and caveats: Pre-infection memory contained some responding clones, which suggested that cross-reactive memory had joined. CD4/CD8 balance characterized clones contracting day 15 to 85, and CD4+ skew characterized later expanders.

This clonotype was counted a few times. Its specificity is not known. cDNA libraries for TCR alpha and TCR beta, carrying sample barcodes and UMIs, came from 5'RACE with constant-segment primers. One entry per CDR3 protein, called by TCRdb with MiXCR from the 5' RACE reads. Of hundreds of thousands of distinct CDR3 sequences detected, about 16% appear once; the ten largest clones hold roughly 20%. Source material: PBMCs or a T cell subset sorted from them (not recorded which). The receptor was derived from a man younger than 35 who had mild COVID-19 (a few samples of this study predate the infection). Cell type and time point are not known.

The CDR3, as DNA: TGCAGCGCGCCTATCACCGGGGAGCTGTTTTTT. This gives the protein CSAPITGELFF. The chain employs TRBV29-1 and TRBJ2-2; D not resolved. CDR1 SQVTM and CDR2 ANQGSEA come from the germline V gene. The CDR3 consists of 11 residues. Trimming left V 7 bases short and J 4 bases short, with 7 bases between.